This paragraph reports one T cell receptor (beta chain). The antigen remains unidentified. The data originate from a study of cytomegalovirus exposure and HLA in healthy donors. CDR1 LGHDT and CDR2 YNNKEL come from the germline V gene (reference sequence). The CDR3 is 9 residues long. Study results and caveats: In the analysis, some V segments, TRBV6-2 and TRBV6-3 included, were excluded as indistinguishable. Researchers reported in a later analysis that a missense DCLRE1C variant was tied to TCR beta V- and J-gene trimming.

PCR was performed using 60 Vbeta and 13 Jbeta primers. TCRdb's copy holds only in-frame clones and misses some; the assay was immunoSEQ multiplex PCR. Here the sample spans approximately 99,000 clones, around 85% being singletons. The source material was PBMCs. The sequence came from a man aged 35 to 55 in good health and CMV-seropositive. This sequence joins TRBV3-1 (or the pseudogene TRBV3-2) and TRBJ2-5; D is ambiguous. The CDR3 DNA sequence: TGTGCGGTCGGAGAGACCCAGTACTTC. It translates to CAVGETQYF.